This is a list of T cell receptor beta chains from one sample in a study of cytomegalovirus exposure and HLA in healthy donors. Profiled with immunoSEQ multiplex PCR; TCRdb holds only in-frame clones, not every one. The sample records 130,000 or so clones, 65% to 85% being singletons. Sequencing was performed on PBMCs. Source of these receptors: a woman under 30 in good health and CMV-seronegative. Each CDR3 is given with its conserved first and last residue. The order of the fields is CDR3 protein, CDR3 DNA, clone size, J gene, V gene, D gene. D genes are given only for firm matches. Size tells how often a clone was seen (once, few, many) or the class of an expanded clone, and some rows leave it out.

CDR3: CASSLTGVDTQYF
DNA: TGTGCCAGCAGCTTGACAGGGGTGGATACGCAGTATTTT
size: few
J: TRBJ2-3
V: TRBV11-3
D: TRBD1

CDR3: CASSQDPGGGKLFF
DNA: TGTGCCAGCAGTCAGGACCCCGGAGGTGGAAAACTGTTTTTT
size: -
J: TRBJ1-4
V: TRBV6-1
D: -

CDR3: CASSEPPGGIAEAFF
DNA: TGCGCCAGCAGTGAGCCGCCCGGGGGGATCGCTGAAGCTTTCTTT
size: -
J: TRBJ1-1
V: TRBV10-2
D: -

CDR3: CASKVQATF
DNA: TGTGCCAGCAAGGTCCAGGCCACCTTC
size: once
J: TRBJ2-7
V: TRBV6-7
D: -

CDR3: CASREGHEQYF
DNA: TGTGCCTCCAGAGAGGGCCACGAGCAGTACTTC
size: -
J: TRBJ2-7
V: TRBV5-6
D: -

CDR3: CASSLGTGRLHQQYF
DNA: TGTGCCAGCAGCCTAGGGACAGGGCGCCTGCATCAGCAGTACTTC
size: -
J: TRBJ2-7
V: TRBV27
D: TRBD1

CDR3: CASSLAGVDTQYF
DNA: TGTGCCAGCAGCTTGGCAGGGGTGGATACGCAGTATTTT
size: -
J: TRBJ2-3
V: TRBV11-1
D: -

CDR3: CASSRQGQGSGNTIYF
DNA: TGTGCCAGCAGCCGCCAGGGACAGGGCTCTGGAAACACCATATATTTT
size: -
J: TRBJ1-3
V: TRBV11-2
D: TRBD1

CDR3: CASSSYPKAGEKLFF
DNA: TGTGCCAGCAGCTCGTACCCCAAGGCGGGTGAAAAACTGTTTTTT
size: once
J: TRBJ1-4
V: TRBV5-6
D: -

CDR3: CASSLRGNTQYF
DNA: TGTGCCAGCAGTTTAAGAGGGAATACGCAGTATTTT
size: -
J: TRBJ2-3
V: TRBV27
D: -

CDR3: CASSFQGTNEQFF
DNA: TGTGCCAGCAGTTTTCAGGGAACCAATGAGCAGTTCTTC
size: -
J: TRBJ2-1
V: TRBV27
D: -

CDR3: CASGTGGNTIYF
DNA: TGTGCCAGCGGGACAGGTGGAAACACCATATATTTT
size: -
J: TRBJ1-3
V: TRBV5-4
D: TRBD1

CDR3: CASTDDDGVWLKRDF
DNA: TGTGCCAGCACCGACGATGACGGGGTCTGGCTGAAGAGGGACTTC
size: -
J: TRBJ2-5
V: TRBV25-1
D: -

CDR3: CASSATGTSYEQYF
DNA: TGTGCCAGCAGCGCCACCGGGACTTCCTACGAGCAGTACTTC
size: -
J: TRBJ2-7
V: TRBV5-4
D: -

CDR3: CAWSIRGYNEQFF
DNA: TGTGCCTGGAGTATCCGAGGGTACAATGAGCAGTTCTTC
size: -
J: TRBJ2-1
V: TRBV30
D: -

CDR3: CAWSPHRDSYNSPLHF
DNA: TGTGCCTGGAGCCCACACAGGGACTCCTATAATTCACCCCTCCACTTT
size: once
J: TRBJ1-6
V: TRBV30
D: -

CDR3: CASSDWENEQFF
DNA: TGTGCCAGCAGTGACTGGGAGAATGAGCAGTTCTTC
size: -
J: TRBJ2-1
V: TRBV6-1
D: -

CDR3: CASSADRPNTGELFF
DNA: TGCGCCAGCAGCGCCGACAGGCCGAACACCGGGGAGCTGTTTTTT
size: -
J: TRBJ2-2
V: TRBV5-1
D: -

CDR3: CATSLLAGGHTQYF
DNA: TGTGCCACCAGCTTACTAGCGGGAGGGCACACGCAGTATTTT
size: -
J: TRBJ2-3
V: TRBV15
D: TRBD2

CDR3: CASSTRGDSNQPQHF
DNA: TGTGCCAGCAGCACCCGGGGAGATAGCAATCAGCCCCAGCATTTT
size: few
J: TRBJ1-5
V: TRBV5-5
D: -

CDR3: CASSFRLRGVDTQYF
DNA: TGTGCCAGCAGCTTCCGCCTCCGGGGTGTCGATACGCAGTATTTT
size: -
J: TRBJ2-3
V: TRBV7-2
D: -

CDR3: CASSLEGGSYEQYF
DNA: TGCGCCAGCAGCTTGGAGGGCGGGAGCTACGAGCAGTACTTC
size: -
J: TRBJ2-7
V: TRBV5-1
D: TRBD2

CDR3: CASRNLGELTDTQYF
DNA: TGTGCCAGCAGGAACCTAGGGGAACTAACAGATACGCAGTATTTT
size: -
J: TRBJ2-3
V: TRBV5-6
D: -

CDR3: CASPEGPSLNTEAFF
DNA: TGTGCCAGCCCGGAGGGGCCTTCCCTGAACACTGAAGCTTTCTTT
size: -
J: TRBJ1-1
V: TRBV7-9
D: -

CDR3: CASSQIGDQPQHF
DNA: TGTGCCAGCTCACAGATAGGGGATCAGCCCCAGCATTTT
size: -
J: TRBJ1-5
V: TRBV18
D: -

CDR3: CASSLVGTSNEQFF
DNA: TGTGCCAGCAGCTTAGTGGGGACTAGCAATGAGCAGTTCTTC
size: -
J: TRBJ2-1
V: TRBV7-2
D: TRBD2

CDR3: CASSPTLSSGANVLTF
DNA: TGTGCCAGCAGTCCAACCTTGAGCTCTGGGGCCAACGTCCTGACTTTC
size: -
J: TRBJ2-6
V: TRBV27
D: -

CDR3: CATEDKYQETQYF
DNA: TGTGCCACCGAGGACAAGTACCAAGAGACCCAGTACTTC
size: -
J: TRBJ2-5
V: TRBV5-4
D: -

CDR3: CASSWGQSPEAFF
DNA: TGTGCCAGCAGCTGGGGACAGTCACCTGAAGCTTTCTTT
size: -
J: TRBJ1-1
V: TRBV5-4
D: TRBD1

CDR3: CASSRNRVGYTF
DNA: TGTGCCAGCAGCAGAAACAGGGTAGGCTACACCTTC
size: -
J: TRBJ1-2
V: TRBV5-6
D: -

CDR3: CASREVRSANVLTF
DNA: TGTGCCAGCAGAGAGGTGCGATCGGCCAACGTCCTGACTTTC
size: -
J: TRBJ2-6
V: TRBV6-5
D: -

CDR3: CASSVAAEPTYEQYF
DNA: TGTGCCAGCAGCGTAGCCGCAGAACCAACCTACGAGCAGTACTTC
size: -
J: TRBJ2-7
V: TRBV9
D: -

CDR3: CSVQRQGGGYTF
DNA: TGCAGCGTTCAAAGACAGGGTGGTGGCTACACCTTC
size: -
J: TRBJ1-2
V: TRBV29-1
D: TRBD1

CDR3: CAGGWGNEQFF
DNA: TGTGCCGGGGGGTGGGGCAATGAGCAGTTCTTC
size: -
J: TRBJ2-1
V: TRBV27
D: -

CDR3: CSVEDPRNEQYF
DNA: TGCAGCGTTGAAGATCCCAGGAACGAGCAGTACTTC
size: -
J: TRBJ2-7
V: TRBV29-1
D: -

CDR3: CASRLAGEVYEQYF
DNA: TGTGCCAGCAGGTTAGCGGGAGAGGTCTACGAGCAGTACTTC
size: -
J: TRBJ2-7
V: TRBV5-4
D: TRBD2

CDR3: CSARDTGTADTQYF
DNA: TGCAGCGCTCGGGACACAGGAACCGCAGATACGCAGTATTTT
size: -
J: TRBJ2-3
V: TRBV29-1
D: -

CDR3: CASSLAITGELFF
DNA: TGTGCCAGCAGCTTGGCTATCACCGGGGAGCTGTTTTTT
size: -
J: TRBJ2-2
V: TRBV5-4
D: -

CDR3: CATPPAGASYNEQFF
DNA: TGTGCCACTCCTCCAGCGGGCGCCTCCTACAATGAGCAGTTCTTC
size: once
J: TRBJ2-1
V: TRBV7-9
D: -

CDR3: CASSSSGRETQYF
DNA: TGTGCCAGCAGCTCAAGCGGGAGGGAGACCCAGTACTTC
size: few
J: TRBJ2-5
V: TRBV7-6
D: TRBD2

CDR3: CASRKRRAGGPIDTQYF
DNA: TGTGCCAGCCGGAAGCGACGGGCGGGAGGGCCGATAGATACGCAGTATTTT
size: few
J: TRBJ2-3
V: TRBV6-7
D: TRBD2

CDR3: CASSIRDRGPHEQFF
DNA: TGTGCCAGCAGCATACGGGACAGGGGGCCCCATGAGCAGTTCTTC
size: once
J: TRBJ2-1
V: TRBV11-2
D: TRBD1

CDR3: CASSYAGTITGELFF
DNA: TGTGCCAGCAGTTACGCGGGGACTATCACCGGGGAGCTGTTTTTT
size: -
J: TRBJ2-2
V: TRBV6-5
D: TRBD2

CDR3: CASSVTRVPYEQYF
DNA: TGTGCCAGCAGCGTCACCAGGGTCCCCTACGAGCAGTACTTC
size: -
J: TRBJ2-7
V: TRBV9
D: -

CDR3: CASSRTEMNTEAFF
DNA: TGTGCCAGCAGTCGGACAGAGATGAACACTGAAGCTTTCTTT
size: -
J: TRBJ1-1
V: TRBV6-5
D: -

CDR3: CSVLRDYEQYF
DNA: TGCAGCGTTCTACGGGATTACGAGCAGTACTTC
size: -
J: TRBJ2-7
V: TRBV29-1
D: -

CDR3: CASSLWGGTNGYTF
DNA: TGTGCCAGCAGCTTGTGGGGAGGGACGAATGGCTACACCTTC
size: -
J: TRBJ1-2
V: TRBV5-4
D: -

CDR3: CASSQSGGRANEQFF
DNA: TGTGCCAGCAGCCAAAGTGGCGGGAGGGCCAATGAGCAGTTCTTC
size: -
J: TRBJ2-1
V: TRBV4-2
D: TRBD2

CDR3: CASSPILNQGKKLFF
DNA: TGTGCCAGCAGCCCTATCCTAAACCAGGGAAAAAAACTGTTTTTT
size: few
J: TRBJ1-4
V: TRBV28
D: -

CDR3: CASSLRIGAGIYEQFF
DNA: TGTGCCAGCAGCTTAAGAATAGGGGCAGGAATTTATGAGCAGTTCTTC
size: -
J: TRBJ2-1
V: TRBV7-8
D: -

CDR3: CASSSLAGPSYEQYF
DNA: TGCGCCAGCAGCTCGCTAGCGGGCCCCTCCTACGAGCAGTACTTC
size: -
J: TRBJ2-7
V: TRBV4-1
D: TRBD2

CDR3: CASSPQAGANTGELFF
DNA: TGTGCCAGCTCACCACAAGCGGGGGCGAATACCGGGGAGCTGTTTTTT
size: -
J: TRBJ2-2
V: TRBV18
D: TRBD2

CDR3: CASDPEFSTEAFF
DNA: TGTGCTAGTGACCCCGAATTCAGCACTGAAGCTTTCTTT
size: -
J: TRBJ1-1
V: TRBV12-5
D: -

CDR3: CATSRQTGQGFGYEQYF
DNA: TGTGCCACCAGCAGGCAAACGGGACAGGGATTCGGCTACGAGCAGTACTTC
size: once
J: TRBJ2-7
V: TRBV15
D: TRBD1

CDR3: CASSPQREGRETQYF
DNA: TGTGCCAGCAGCCCCCAGCGGGAGGGCCGTGAGACCCAGTACTTC
size: -
J: TRBJ2-5
V: TRBV11-1
D: TRBD2

CDR3: CASSLSGQSSYNEQFF
DNA: TGCGCCAGCAGCCTTAGCGGGCAGAGCTCCTACAATGAGCAGTTCTTC
size: -
J: TRBJ2-1
V: TRBV5-1
D: TRBD2

CDR3: CASRPRQDSRELGEQYF
DNA: TGTGCAAGTCGCCCCCGACAGGATTCGCGGGAGTTGGGAGAGCAGTACTTC
size: -
J: TRBJ2-7
V: TRBV12-2
D: -

CDR3: CASSPLGGNQPQHF
DNA: TGTGCCAGCTCCCCATTGGGGGGAAATCAGCCCCAGCATTTT
size: once
J: TRBJ1-5
V: TRBV18
D: -

CDR3: CASSSYQTNEKLFF
DNA: TGTGCCAGCAGCTCGTATCAGACTAATGAAAAACTGTTTTTT
size: -
J: TRBJ1-4
V: TRBV2
D: -

CDR3: CASSHGGWAEAFF
DNA: TGTGCCAGCAGCCATGGGGGGTGGGCTGAAGCTTTCTTT
size: -
J: TRBJ1-1
V: TRBV6-1
D: -